The table lists the clone carrying this T cell receptor beta chain with many counts. The antigen is undetermined. The sample comes from a study of breast tumors, draining lymph nodes, adjacent tissues. Study-wide results and limits: Data fit most tumor T cells coming from lymph node, expanding in tumor.

The lymph nodes were axillary draining lymph nodes from breast cancer patients. Each CDR3 protein is one row after TCRdb ran MiXCR on the multiplex PCR reads. The sample contains around 230,000 distinct CDR3 sequences, about 30% of which appear only once. Trimming pared 4 bases from V and 2 bases from J, leaving 9 bases between. The CDR3 sequence is 13 residues long. Per the germline V gene, CDR1 is MNHEY and CDR2 is SVGAGI. This sequence originates from a female donor with breast cancer. Some clones in this sample may be carry-over from other donors' samples. Sequenced sample: axillary lymph node tissue. The J gene is TRBJ2-7, the V gene TRBV6-5; perhaps TRBD1 as D (5 bases). The CDR3, as DNA: TGTGCCAGCAGTTTGGACAAAGCCTACGAGCAGTACTTC. Protein sequence: CASSLDKAYEQYF.